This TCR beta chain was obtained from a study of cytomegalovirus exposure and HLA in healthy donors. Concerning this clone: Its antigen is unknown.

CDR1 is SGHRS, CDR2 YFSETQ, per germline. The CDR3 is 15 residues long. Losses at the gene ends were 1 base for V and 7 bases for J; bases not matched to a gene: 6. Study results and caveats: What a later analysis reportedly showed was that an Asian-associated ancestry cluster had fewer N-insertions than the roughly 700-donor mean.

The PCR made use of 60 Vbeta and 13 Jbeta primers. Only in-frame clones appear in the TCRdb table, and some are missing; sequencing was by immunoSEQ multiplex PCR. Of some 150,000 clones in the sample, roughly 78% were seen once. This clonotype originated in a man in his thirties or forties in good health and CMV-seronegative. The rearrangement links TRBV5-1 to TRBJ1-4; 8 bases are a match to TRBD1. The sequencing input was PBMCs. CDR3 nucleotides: TGCGCCAGCAGCTTGTCGACAGGGGCGGGTGAAAAACTGTTTTTT. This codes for CASSLSTGAGEKLFF.